The present T cell receptor (beta chain) was sequenced within a study of T cells after yellow fever vaccination. Via MiXCR, TCRdb re-called the 5' RACE reads, giving one row per CDR3 protein. The table records under 550,000 distinct CDR3 sequences, about a fifth of them present only once. This clonotype came up a few times. The material sequenced was PBMCs, taken roughly 20 days after the first yellow fever vaccination. The receptor's source is a man aged 18 to 29 who received the YFV17D yellow fever vaccine.

Here the CDR3 reads CATPRARTPETQYF. CDR3 sequence (DNA): TGTGCCACCCCCCGGGCCCGGACCCCAGAGACCCAGTACTTC. The chain employs TRBV24-1 and TRBJ2-5; D unclear. V shed 9 bases and J shed 4 bases, with 17 bases lying between them. The CDR3 is 14 residues long. Germline CDR1 is KGHDR and CDR2 is SFDVKD.